The sequence of this TCR beta chain was determined in a study of blood T cell repertoires in COVID-19. Study background: Italy, Spain and the United States were the sources of the convalescent and acute COVID-19 samples. T cells, B-cell-depleted T cells, or PBMCs supplied cDNA or gDNA.

Original analysis: Amplification of reference gene primers was used by the study to estimate nucleated cell counts. Sequencing used immunoSEQ multiplex PCR; TCRdb keeps in-frame clones, though not all of them. The DNA was the basis for D and trimming; V, J and clone size are from that table. The data show over 95,000 clones, about 85% seen once. The sequence was collected from a man aged 35 to 55 with acute or convalescent COVID-19. Sequenced sample: peripheral blood.

Here the CDR3 reads CASSNFGSQYF. Written as DNA, the CDR3 is TGTGCCAGCAGTAACTTTGGGAGCCAGTACTTC. This sequence joins TRBV6-2 or TRBV6-3 and TRBJ2-5; D possibly corresponds to TRBD2 (5 bases). V was trimmed by 5 bases and J by 10 bases, leaving 11 bases between them. This CDR3 is built from 11 residues. Germline values: CDR1 MNHEY, CDR2 SVGEGT.